The 7 T cell receptor beta chains presented below share a single source sample, sequenced in a study of T cell repertoires in cytomegalovirus infection. TCRdb redid the calling of the reads with MiXCR, one entry per CDR3 protein. The sample carries around 100,000 distinct CDR3 sequences, around a quarter recorded once. What was sequenced was CD8+ T cells from PBMCs. The receptors come from a human donor in good health (CMV status not recorded). Some clones in this sample may be carry-over from other donors' samples.

A few counts support this clonotype. V and J are TRBV4-3 and TRBJ1-6; a possible D gene is TRBD1 (5 bases). The CDR3 is 15 amino acids. Trimming removed 1 base from V and 8 bases from J, with 12 bases in between. Germline values: CDR1 LGHNA, CDR2 YSLEER. CDR3 loop: CASSQGSRGDSPLHF. CDR3 in DNA: TGCGCCAGCAGCCAAGGTAGCCGAGGGGATTCACCCCTCCACTTT.

This rearrangement joins TRBV6-2 or TRBV6-3 to TRBJ1-5, with 10 positions matching TRBD1. Losses at the gene ends were 6 bases for V and 3 bases for J; bases not matched to a gene: 8. This CDR3 is built from 16 residues. Germline CDR1 is MNHEY and CDR2 is SVGEGT. The CDR3 protein is CASSDRDRGYNQPQHF. In DNA, the CDR3 is TGTGCCAGCAGCGACCGGGACAGGGGTTACAATCAGCCCCAGCATTTT.

Many counts were recorded for this clonotype. The J gene is TRBJ1-1, the V gene TRBV28, with a weak D call TRBD1 (5 bases). Trimming pared 1 base from V and 11 bases from J, leaving 17 bases between. CDR1 is MDHEN and CDR2 is SYDVKM in the germline V gene. The CDR3 consists of 14 residues. CDR3 in amino acids: CASSLLSGTLNAFF. The CDR3 DNA reads TGTGCCAGCAGTTTATTATCTGGGACCCTGAATGCTTTCTTT.

The J gene is TRBJ1-5, the V gene TRBV10-3; D might be TRBD1 (5 bases). Germline assignment: CDR1 ENHRY and CDR2 SYGVKD. The CDR3 length is 17 residues. Trimming removed 2 bases at V and 2 bases at J, with 16 bases between. CDR3 loop: CAISEGPEGGGNQPQHF. CDR3 nucleotide sequence: TGTGCCATCAGTGAGGGCCCCGAGGGAGGGGGCAATCAGCCCCAGCATTTT.

The V and J genes are TRBV15 and TRBJ2-2; 9 positions agree with TRBD1. The germline CDR1 and CDR2 sequences are LNHNV and YYDKDF (reference sequence). V gave up 0 bases and J gave up 4 bases; unmatched junction bases: 9. The CDR3 runs 18 residues. The CDR3 loop is CATSRDPFGTGLTGELFF. The CDR3 DNA is TGTGCCACCAGCAGAGATCCGTTTGGGACAGGGCTCACCGGGGAGCTGTTTTTT.

The chain combines TRBV28 with TRBJ1-2; 9 bases fit TRBD1. This CDR3 has 13 amino acids. Unmatched junction bases numbered 5, after V lost 5 bases and J lost 7 bases. Germline CDR1 reads MDHEN; CDR2 reads SYDVKM. The CDR3 region is CASSTGGAGGYTF. The CDR3 DNA reads TGTGCCAGCAGTACAGGGGGCGCAGGTGGCTACACCTTC.

This clonotype was detected only a few times. The rearrangement joins TRBV12-3 or TRBV12-4 to TRBJ1-1; 7 positions agree with TRBD1. This CDR3 has 16 amino acids. V dropped 2 bases and J dropped 1; count of bases not matched to a gene: 7. CDR3 amino acids: CASSLPQGLGNTEAFF. In DNA, the CDR3 is TGTGCCAGCAGTTTACCACAGGGGCTGGGGAACACTGAAGCTTTCTTT.